The next 19 T cell receptor beta chains were all read from a single sample in a study of shared clonotypes between healthy human individuals. Generated by immunoSEQ multiplex PCR, the TCRdb table keeps only in-frame clones and is missing some. The table has around 1.1 million clones, 75% to 85% seen once; the top ten hold 0.55% to 0.7%. Sequences were obtained from memory CD4+ T cells from PBMCs. The subset here: CD45RA-negative fraction. The receptors shown here come from a man aged 18 to 29 in good health. Some clones in this sample may be carry-over from other donors' samples.

In its sample, this clone was seen a few times. The J gene is TRBJ2-7, the V gene TRBV11-2; D is possibly TRBD2 (5 bases). V gave up 4 bases and J gave up 1 base, with 11 bases separating them. This CDR3 spans 14 amino acids. Germline V CDR1 and CDR2: SGHAT, FQNNGV. CDR3 coding DNA: TGTGCCAGCAGCTCTCGGGGTCTATCCTACGAGCAGTACTTC. Amino acid sequence: CASSSRGLSYEQYF.

V and J are TRBV6-5 and TRBJ2-2, with a possible D match to TRBD1 (6 bases). Trimming took off 6 bases at V and 5 bases at J, with 10 bases between the two ends. This CDR3 has 13 amino acids. The germline CDR1 and CDR2 sequences are MNHEY and SVGAGI. CDR3 in amino acids: CASRIQGTGELFF. The CDR3 DNA follows: TGTGCCAGCAGAATTCAGGGGACCGGGGAGCTGTTTTTT.

Comment on this clone: Different DNA sequences within this sample yield the same CDR3. J is TRBJ1-5 and V is TRBV6-5, with TRBD1 as a possible D gene (5 bases). Trimming cost V 3 bases and J 1 base, with 10 bases left between them. The CDR3 consists of 15 residues. Germline assignment: CDR1 MNHEY and CDR2 SVGAGI. As DNA, the CDR3 is TGTGCCAGCAGTTATAGGGGAGGGAGCAATCAGCCCCAGCATTTT. It yields the protein CASSYRGGSNQPQHF.

This chain connects TRBV5-1 to TRBJ2-2; no clear D. Germline loops: CDR1 SGHRS, CDR2 YFSETQ. The CDR3 runs to 14 residues. V was trimmed by 4 bases and J by 2 bases, leaving 9 bases between them. CDR3 sequence reads: CASSPETNTGELFF. The CDR3 DNA is TGCGCCAGCAGCCCGGAAACCAACACCGGGGAGCTGTTTTTT.

The chain recombines TRBV30 with TRBJ2-1; possibly TRBD2 for D (6 bases). The germline V and J ends were trimmed by 5 bases and 10 bases, with 21 bases remaining between them. Germline V gene sequence: CDR1 GTSNPN, CDR2 SVGIG (reference sequence). CDR3 length equals 14 residues. Written as DNA, the CDR3 is TGTGCCTGGGACGGGAGCGACTGGGGCGAAGAGCAGTTCTTC. Translation: CAWDGSDWGEEQFF.

The rearrangement links TRBV14 to TRBJ1-4; 7 bases are shared with TRBD1. With V trimmed by 1 base and J by 3 bases, 2 bases remained unmatched. Germline CDR1 SGHDN, CDR2 FVKESK. The CDR3 is made up of 15 amino acids. CDR3 coding DNA: TGTGCCAGCAGCCAAGGGGACAGCCCTAATGAAAAACTGTTTTTT. This sequence encodes CASSQGDSPNEKLFF. Full variable domain (missing parts from reference TRBV14 and TRBJ1-4): EAGVTQFPSHSVIEKGQTVTLRCDPISGHDNLYWYRRVMGKEIKFLLHFVKESKQDESGMPNNRFLAERTGGTYSTLKVQPAELEDSGVYFCASSQGDSPNEKLFFGSGTQLSVL.

The rearrangement links TRBV9 to TRBJ2-2; maybe TRBD1 (5 bases). Germline V gene data show CDR1 as SGDLS and CDR2 as YYNGEE. The V gene lost 6 bases and the J gene lost 9 bases, with 18 bases spanning the gap. This CDR3 spans 14 amino acids. As DNA, the CDR3 is TGTGCCAGCAAGGAGACAGTAGACTCCCGGGAGCTGTTTTTT. Amino acid sequence: CASKETVDSRELFF.

The chain employs TRBV18 and TRBJ1-1; TRBD1 aligns across 7 bases. The germline V gene has CDR1 KGHSH and CDR2 LQKENI. The J segment lost 4 bases and the V segment lost 1 base, leaving 9 bases of the junction unmatched. This CDR3 comprises 16 residues. DNA of the CDR3: TGTGCCAGCTCACCACTCCAAGGACAGGTGGGCACTGAAGCTTTCTTT. Translation: CASSPLQGQVGTEAFF. The full variable domain, completed using reference TRBV18 and TRBJ1-1, is NAGVMQNPRHLVRRRGQEARLRCSPMKGHSHVYWYRQLPEEGLKFMVYLQKENIIDESGMPKERFSAEFPKEGPSILRIQQVVRGDSAAYFCASSPLQGQVGTEAFFGQGTRLTVV.

V usage is TRBV18 and J usage is TRBJ2-3, with unresolved D. There are 14 residues in the CDR3. Per germline, CDR1 KGHSH and CDR2 LQKENI. V was shortened by 0 bases and J by 6 bases, with 10 bases between the two germline ends. CDR3 protein: CASSPPYLTDTQYF. The CDR3 DNA follows: TGTGCCAGCTCACCACCGTATTTGACTGATACGCAGTATTTT. Filled out from reference TRBV18 and TRBJ2-3, the complete variable domain reads NAGVMQNPRHLVRRRGQEARLRCSPMKGHSHVYWYRQLPEEGLKFMVYLQKENIIDESGMPKERFSAEFPKEGPSILRIQQVVRGDSAAYFCASSPPYLTDTQYFGPGTRLTVL.

The chain combines TRBV6-6 with TRBJ2-1, with 11 nucleotides matching TRBD1. V lost 5 bases and J lost 5; bases outside the gene matches: 8. This CDR3 has 16 residues. Germline CDR1 is MNHNY and CDR2 is SVGAGI (reference sequence). Here the CDR3 DNA reads TGTGCCAGCAGTCCAACCGGGACAGGGGGGAACAATGAGCAGTTCTTC. Protein product: CASSPTGTGGNNEQFF.

V usage is TRBV7-6 and J usage is TRBJ2-2; D unclear. The CDR3 covers 14 residues. Trimming took off 1 base at V and 7 bases at J, with 10 bases between the two ends. Germline CDR1 SGHVS, CDR2 FNYEAQ. The CDR3 nucleotides read TGTGCCAGCAGCTTAGGATTCGGGTACGGGGAGCTGTTTTTT. Translation gives CASSLGFGYGELFF.

J is TRBJ2-7 and V is TRBV2, with 10 bases matching TRBD1. The CDR3 loop spans 13 amino acids. With 4 bases clipped from V and 5 bases from J, the junction kept 2 bases outside the gene matches. CDR1 is SNHLY and CDR2 is FYNNEI in the germline V gene. CDR3 residues: CASSGGTGDEQYF. As DNA, the CDR3 is TGTGCCAGCAGTGGGGGGACAGGGGACGAGCAGTACTTC.

With regard to this clone: Distinct nucleotide sequences in the sample also encode this CDR3. This chain connects TRBV29-1 to TRBJ2-3, with 7 bases matching TRBD1. The CDR3 totals 13 residues. Germline trimming cut 3 bases from V and 1 base from J; bases unmatched to any gene: 1. Looked up from germline, CDR1 is SQVTM and CDR2 is ANQGSEA. In DNA form, the CDR3 reads TGCAGCGTTGACGACAGGGGCACAGATACGCAGTATTTT. It yields the protein CSVDDRGTDTQYF.

This chain links TRBV18 with TRBJ2-2; 12 bases fit TRBD1. CDR3 size: 20 residues. The trim removed 6 bases at V and 6 bases at J, leaving 20 bases unmatched. The germline V gene has CDR1 KGHSH and CDR2 LQKENI. The CDR3 region is CASSLRGTGGRRERSGELFF. Written as DNA, the CDR3 is TGTGCCAGCTCTCTCCGGGGGACAGGGGGCCGTCGGGAACGTTCCGGGGAGCTGTTTTTT.

As for this clone: Additional DNA sequences in this sample encode the identical CDR3. The chain carries TRBV9 and TRBJ1-2; D not certain. The CDR3 is made up of 13 amino acids. The germline CDR1 and CDR2 sequences are SGDLS and YYNGEE. Trimming removed 0 bases from V and 1 base from J, with 4 bases in between. The CDR3 loop is CASSVGNNYGYTF. The CDR3 DNA reads TGTGCCAGCAGCGTAGGAAATAACTATGGCTACACCTTC.

The gene calls are TRBV10-3 and TRBJ2-1; 7 positions match TRBD2. CDR1 is ENHRY and CDR2 is SYGVKD in the germline V gene. The CDR3 has 17 amino acids. J lost 4 bases, V lost 5 bases, and 14 bases had no gene match. CDR3: CAISKTGSGPPYNEQFF. The CDR3 nucleotides read TGTGCCATCAGTAAAACCGGTAGCGGGCCTCCTTACAATGAGCAGTTCTTC.

This clone has ten or more counts. This chain connects TRBV27 to TRBJ2-7; 9 bases are a match to TRBD2. With 3 bases clipped from V and 7 bases from J, the junction kept 13 bases outside the gene matches. The CDR3 has 16 amino acids. The germline gives CDR1 MNHEY, CDR2 SMNVEV (reference sequence). CDR3 amino acids: CASSFKTSGVAGEQYF. The CDR3 nucleotides are TGTGCCAGCAGTTTCAAGACTAGCGGAGTAGCTGGGGAGCAGTACTTC.

This clone appeared once. This chain's CDR3 is CASSFLFSSGTDTQYF. The DNA of the CDR3 is TGTGCCAGCAGTTTTCTCTTTAGTAGCGGCACAGATACGCAGTATTTT. This chain uses TRBV28 with TRBJ2-3; weak D call: TRBD2 (5 bases). The germline CDR1 and CDR2 sequences are MDHEN and SYDVKM. The CDR3 totals 16 residues. V was shortened by 3 bases and J by 1 base, with 14 bases between the two germline ends.

The V gene is TRBV10-3, the J gene TRBJ2-5; 9 bases fit TRBD1. Germline V lookup: CDR1 ENHRY, CDR2 SYGVKD. This CDR3 is built from 16 residues. The V and J ends lost 5 bases and 2 bases, in that order; junction bases with no gene match: 9. The CDR3 region is CAISSEHGTGQETQYF. CDR3 in DNA: TGTGCCATCAGTAGTGAGCACGGGACAGGGCAAGAGACCCAGTACTTC.